Sequencing of this T cell receptor (beta chain) was carried out in a study of graft-versus-host responses after intestinal transplantation. Study as a whole: Tacrolimus and steroids were given for about 3 years to all recipients after anti-thymocyte globulin induction.

Only one count was recorded for this clone. No antigen is known for it. Overall study results and limits: The marrow of recipients harbored GvH clones, and ileum or blood showed some of them first. The highest levels of circulating GvH clones went along with early declines in HvG clones after transplant.

TCRdb's copy holds only in-frame clones and misses some; the assay was immunoSEQ multiplex PCR. The profile shows about 80,000 clones, 92% of them singletons. This clonotype was sampled from a human patient who received an intestinal transplant, so some T cells may come from the graft donor. Specimen: PBMCs, collected 98 days after intestinal transplantation.

The CDR3 DNA reads as TGTGCCAGCAGCTTAGGCGTAGCCTCCTACGAGCAGTACTTC. Protein: CASSLGVASYEQYF. The chain is built from TRBV13 and TRBJ2-7; D ambiguous. V was cut by 0 bases and J by 0 bases, with 6 bases left in between. CDR1 and CDR2 (germline): PRHDT, FYEKMQ (reference sequence). CDR3 length equals 14 residues.